This T cell receptor beta chain appears in the sequencing data of a study of T cell responses to AZD1222 COVID-19 vaccine. Overall study results and limits: Breadth and depth of Spike-specific TCRs rose after two AZD1222 doses. Without day 14 samples, only post-peak T cell repertoires were studied. Seropositive at baseline were only a handful of AZD1222 recipients.

This clone has a single count. The antigen is undetermined. The V end lost 6 bases, the J end lost 2 bases, and 17 bases lay between the germline ends. Germline-derived CDR1 and CDR2 are SEHNR and FQNEAQ (reference sequence). This CDR3 is 16 amino acids long. Only in-frame clones appear in the TCRdb table, and some are missing; sequencing was by immunoSEQ multiplex PCR. The table has approximately 150,000 clones, about nine tenths seen once; the top ten hold over 1.3%. The chain carries TRBV7-9 and TRBJ1-3, with D hard to call. The source was peripheral blood, collected on day 0 of AZD1222 vaccination. The sequence derives from an adult in good health. The CDR3 nucleotides read TGTGCCAGCAGTCCCCCTGGCATAGGAACTGGAAACACCATATATTTT. This encodes CASSPPGIGTGNTIYF. The full variable domain, rest sourced from reference TRBV7-9 and TRBJ1-3, is DTGVSQNPRHKITKRGQNVTFRCDPISEHNRLYWYRQTLGQGPEFLTYFQNEAQLEKSRLLSDRFSAERPKGSFSTLEIQRTEQGDSAMYLCASSPPGIGTGNTIYFGEGSWLTVV.